This section outlines one T cell receptor beta chain sequence together with its context. The antigen is undetermined. TCRdb called the reads again in MiXCR, with one record for every CDR3 protein. Here the sample spans 68,000 or so distinct CDR3 sequences, roughly half being singletons. J gave up 0 bases and V 9 bases, and 13 bases lay outside the gene matches. Germline V gene lookup returns CDR1 ENHRY and CDR2 SYGVKD. The CDR3 spans 18 residues. The data were taken from a study of type 1 regulatory T cells. On the study more broadly: T-allo10 is an in vitro-generated, Tr1-enriched CD4 T cell product specific for alloantigen.

Study-level points and caveats: Compared with non-type 1 regulatory T cells, type 1 regulatory T cells showed a more restricted TCR repertoire.

The receptor's source is a human donor in good health. Material for sequencing was cultured non-Tr1 T cells, either the whole culture or a sorted T cell fraction (not recorded which). This chain uses TRBV10-3 with TRBJ2-3, with TRBD2 matching 12 bases. CDR3 region: CAITRSSGGAGSTDTQYF. CDR3 coding DNA: TGTGCCATTACCAGGTCTAGCGGGGGGGCCGGGAGCACAGATACGCAGTATTTT.